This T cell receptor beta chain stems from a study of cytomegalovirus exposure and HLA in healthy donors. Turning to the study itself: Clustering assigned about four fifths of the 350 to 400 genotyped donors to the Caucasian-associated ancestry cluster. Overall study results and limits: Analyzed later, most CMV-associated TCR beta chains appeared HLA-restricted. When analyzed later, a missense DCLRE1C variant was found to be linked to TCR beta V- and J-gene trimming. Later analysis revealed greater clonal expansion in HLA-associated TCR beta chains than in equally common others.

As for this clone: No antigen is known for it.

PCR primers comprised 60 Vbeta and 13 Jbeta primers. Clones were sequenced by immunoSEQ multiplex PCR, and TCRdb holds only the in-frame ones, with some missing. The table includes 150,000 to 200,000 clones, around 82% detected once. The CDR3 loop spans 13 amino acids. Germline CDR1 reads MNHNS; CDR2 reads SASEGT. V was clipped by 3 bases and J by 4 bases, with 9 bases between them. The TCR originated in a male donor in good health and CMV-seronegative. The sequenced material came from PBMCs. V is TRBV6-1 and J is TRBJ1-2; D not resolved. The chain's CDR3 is CASSDSGGYGYTF. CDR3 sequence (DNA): TGTGCCAGCAGTGATTCGGGAGGCTATGGCTACACCTTC.